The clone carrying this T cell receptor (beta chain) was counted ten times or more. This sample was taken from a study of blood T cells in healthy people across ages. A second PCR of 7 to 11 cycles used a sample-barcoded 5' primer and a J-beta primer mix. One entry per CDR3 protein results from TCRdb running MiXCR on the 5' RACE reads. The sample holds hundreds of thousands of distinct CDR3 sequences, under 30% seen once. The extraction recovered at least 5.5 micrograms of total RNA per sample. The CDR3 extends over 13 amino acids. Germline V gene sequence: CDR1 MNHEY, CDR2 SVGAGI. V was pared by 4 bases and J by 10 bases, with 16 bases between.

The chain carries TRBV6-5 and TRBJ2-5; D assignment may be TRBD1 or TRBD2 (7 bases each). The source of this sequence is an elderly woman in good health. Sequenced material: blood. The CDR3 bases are TGTGCCAGCAGTTTCTTACAGGGGAGGGGCCAGTACTTC. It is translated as CASSFLQGRGQYF.